This T cell receptor beta chain appears in the sequencing data of a study of blood T cell repertoires in COVID-19. Study background: Acute and convalescent COVID-19 specimens originated in the United States, Italy and Spain. PBMCs, B-cell-depleted T cells, or T cells were the source of the cDNA or gDNA that made up the material.

The germline V gene encodes CDR1 MNHNS and CDR2 SASEGT. J lost 9 bases, V lost 1 base, and 7 bases had no gene match. The CDR3 is made up of 15 amino acids. How the authors handled the data: Reference gene primer amplification in the assay estimated nucleated cell counts. Here immunoSEQ multiplex PCR was the method, and the copy in TCRdb shows in-frame clones only, minus some. The V and J calls and clone size come from that table; D and trimming were worked out from the DNA. The sample records 200,000 to 300,000 clones, 80% to 90% being singletons. The sample was peripheral blood. The clonotype comes from a woman in her 40s who had recovered from COVID-19. The chain combines TRBV6-1 with TRBJ2-1, with TRBD2 matching 9 bases. The CDR3 region has the DNA TGTGCCAGCAGTGAAGTGGTAGCGGGGGAAACTGAGCAGTTCTTC. It is translated as CASSEVVAGETEQFF.